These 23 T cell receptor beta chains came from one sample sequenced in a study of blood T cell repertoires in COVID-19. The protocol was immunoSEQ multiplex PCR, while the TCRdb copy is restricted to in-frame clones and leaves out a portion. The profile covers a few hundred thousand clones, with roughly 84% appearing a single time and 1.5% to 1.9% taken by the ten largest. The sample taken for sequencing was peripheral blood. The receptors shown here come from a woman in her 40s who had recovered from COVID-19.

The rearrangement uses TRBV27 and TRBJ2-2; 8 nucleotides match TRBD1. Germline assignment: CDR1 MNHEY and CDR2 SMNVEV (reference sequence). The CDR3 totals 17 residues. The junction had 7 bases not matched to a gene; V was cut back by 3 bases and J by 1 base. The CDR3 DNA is TGTGCCAGCAGTTTTTTGGACAGGGTGATGAACACCGGGGAGCTGTTTTTT. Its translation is CASSFLDRVMNTGELFF.

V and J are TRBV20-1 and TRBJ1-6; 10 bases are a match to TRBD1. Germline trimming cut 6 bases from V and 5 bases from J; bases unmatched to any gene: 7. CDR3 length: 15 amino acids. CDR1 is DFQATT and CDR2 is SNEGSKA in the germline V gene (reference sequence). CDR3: CSASDGTGDNSPLHF. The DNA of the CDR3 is TGCAGTGCCAGTGATGGGACAGGGGATAATTCACCCCTCCACTTT.

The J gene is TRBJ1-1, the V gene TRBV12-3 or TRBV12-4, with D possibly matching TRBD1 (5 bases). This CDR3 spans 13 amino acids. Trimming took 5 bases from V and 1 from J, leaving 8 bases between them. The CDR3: CASSRQPNTEAFF. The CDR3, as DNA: TGTGCCAGCAGTCGACAGCCGAACACTGAAGCTTTCTTT.

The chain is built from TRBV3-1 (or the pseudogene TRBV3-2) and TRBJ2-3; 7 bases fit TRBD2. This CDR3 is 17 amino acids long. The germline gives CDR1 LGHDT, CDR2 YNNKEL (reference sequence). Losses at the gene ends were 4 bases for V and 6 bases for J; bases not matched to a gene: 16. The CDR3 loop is CASSRGRLAAGKDTQYF. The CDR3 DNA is TGTGCCAGCAGCCGCGGAAGGCTAGCGGCCGGTAAGGATACGCAGTATTTT.

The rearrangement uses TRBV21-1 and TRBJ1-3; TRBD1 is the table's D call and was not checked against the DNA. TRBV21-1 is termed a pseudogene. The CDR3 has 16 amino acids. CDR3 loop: CASSDKTGFSGNTIYF. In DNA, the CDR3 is TGTGCCAGCAGCGACAAGACAGGGTTCTCTGGAAACACCATATATTTT.

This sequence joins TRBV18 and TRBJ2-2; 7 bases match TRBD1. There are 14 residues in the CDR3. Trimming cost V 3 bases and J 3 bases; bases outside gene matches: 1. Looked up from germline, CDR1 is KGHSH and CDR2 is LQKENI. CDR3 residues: CASSPGQYTGELFF. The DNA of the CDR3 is TGTGCCAGCTCACCGGGACAGTACACCGGGGAGCTGTTTTTT.

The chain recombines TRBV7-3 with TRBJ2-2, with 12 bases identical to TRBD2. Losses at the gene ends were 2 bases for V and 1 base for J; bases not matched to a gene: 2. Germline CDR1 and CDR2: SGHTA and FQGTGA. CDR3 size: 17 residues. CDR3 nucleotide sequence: TGTGCCAGCAGCTTACCACTAGCGGGGGGGAACACCGGGGAGCTGTTTTTT. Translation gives CASSLPLAGGNTGELFF.

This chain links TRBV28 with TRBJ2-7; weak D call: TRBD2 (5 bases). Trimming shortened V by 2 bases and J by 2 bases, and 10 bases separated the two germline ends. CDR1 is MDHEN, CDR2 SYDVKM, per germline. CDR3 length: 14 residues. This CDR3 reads CASSLPGSTYEQYF. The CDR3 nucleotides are TGTGCCAGCAGTTTACCGGGGTCTACCTACGAGCAGTACTTC.

CDR3 DNA sequence: TGTGCCAGCAGCTCCTCACTGGACAGGGCTTATGGGATAGTTCAGCCCCAGCATTTT. As protein: CASSSSLDRAYGIVQPQHF. The chain combines TRBV21-1 with TRBJ1-5; the table names TRBD1, a call not compared with the DNA. TRBV21-1 is a pseudogene locus. CDR3 length: 19 residues.

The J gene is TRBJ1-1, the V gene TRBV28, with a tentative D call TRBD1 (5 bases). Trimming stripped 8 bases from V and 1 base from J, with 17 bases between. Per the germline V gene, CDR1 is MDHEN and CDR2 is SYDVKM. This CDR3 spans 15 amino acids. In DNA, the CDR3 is TGTGCCAGCTTACCCTCTCAGGGCTGGAACACTGAAGCTTTCTTT. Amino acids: CASLPSQGWNTEAFF. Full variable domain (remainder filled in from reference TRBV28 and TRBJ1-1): DVKVTQSSRYLVKRTGEKVFLECVQDMDHENMFWYRQDPGLGLRLIYFSYDVKMKEKGDIPEGYSVSREKKERFSLILESASTNQTSMYLCASLPSQGWNTEAFFGQGTRLTVV.

CDR3 DNA: TGTGCCATCAGTGAAGGGGCGACCTACTATGGCTACACCTTC. This translates into CAISEGATYYGYTF. The chain uses TRBV10-3 and TRBJ1-2; TRBD1 might be the D (5 bases). V gave up 3 bases and J gave up 3 bases, with 11 bases separating them. Per germline, CDR1 ENHRY and CDR2 SYGVKD. The CDR3 loop spans 14 amino acids.

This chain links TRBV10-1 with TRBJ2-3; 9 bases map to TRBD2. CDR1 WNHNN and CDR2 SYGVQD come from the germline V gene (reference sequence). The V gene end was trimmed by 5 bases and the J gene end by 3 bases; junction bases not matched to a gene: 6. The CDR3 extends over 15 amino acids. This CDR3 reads CASSQSSGVTDTQYF. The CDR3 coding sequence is TGCGCCAGCAGTCAATCTAGCGGGGTTACAGATACGCAGTATTTT.

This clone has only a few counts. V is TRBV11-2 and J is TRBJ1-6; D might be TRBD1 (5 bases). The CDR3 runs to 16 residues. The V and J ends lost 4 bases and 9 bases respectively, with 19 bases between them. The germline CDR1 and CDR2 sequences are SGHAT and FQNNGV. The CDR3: CASSSHPGGGASPLHF. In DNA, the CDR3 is TGTGCCAGCAGCTCCCATCCAGGTGGCGGGGCTTCACCCCTCCACTTT.

CDR3 amino acids: CASSIGVLRRINYGYTF. In DNA form, the CDR3 reads TGTGCCAGTAGTATAGGAGTTCTTCGGCGGATTAACTATGGCTACACCTTC. The J gene is TRBJ1-2, the V gene TRBV19; D is unclear. The V end lost 1 base, the J end lost 1 base, and 16 bases lay between the germline ends. Germline CDR1 is LNHDA and CDR2 is SQIVND (reference sequence). This CDR3 is built from 17 residues.

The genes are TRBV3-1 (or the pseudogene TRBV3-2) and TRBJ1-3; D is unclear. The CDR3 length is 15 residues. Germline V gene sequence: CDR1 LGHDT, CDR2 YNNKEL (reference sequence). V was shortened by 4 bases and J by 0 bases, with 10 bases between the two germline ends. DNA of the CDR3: TGTGCCAGCAGCCTAGGACTGGACTCTGGAAACACCATATATTTT. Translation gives CASSLGLDSGNTIYF.

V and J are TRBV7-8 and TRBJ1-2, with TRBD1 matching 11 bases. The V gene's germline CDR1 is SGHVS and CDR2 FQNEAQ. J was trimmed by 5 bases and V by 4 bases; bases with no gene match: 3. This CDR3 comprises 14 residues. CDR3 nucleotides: TGTGCCAGCAGCTCCAGGGACAGGGGGTATGGCTACACCTTC. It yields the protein CASSSRDRGYGYTF.

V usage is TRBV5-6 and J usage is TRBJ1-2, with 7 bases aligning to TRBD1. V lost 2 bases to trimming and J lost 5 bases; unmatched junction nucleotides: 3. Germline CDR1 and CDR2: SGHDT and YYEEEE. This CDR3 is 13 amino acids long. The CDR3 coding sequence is TGTGCCAGCAGCTTCGGCAGGGGGTATGGCTACACCTTC. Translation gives CASSFGRGYGYTF.

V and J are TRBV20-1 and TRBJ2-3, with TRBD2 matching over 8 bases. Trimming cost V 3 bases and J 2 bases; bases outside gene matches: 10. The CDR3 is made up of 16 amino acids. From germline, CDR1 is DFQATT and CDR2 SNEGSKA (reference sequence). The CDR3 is CSASYPSGGTTDTQYF. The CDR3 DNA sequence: TGCAGTGCTAGTTACCCGAGCGGGGGAACCACAGATACGCAGTATTTT.

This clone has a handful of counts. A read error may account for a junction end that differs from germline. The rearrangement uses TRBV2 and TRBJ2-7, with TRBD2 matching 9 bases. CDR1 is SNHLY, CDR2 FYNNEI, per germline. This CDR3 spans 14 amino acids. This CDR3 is CASREGLATHEQYF. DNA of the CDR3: TGTGCCAGCAGGGAAGGACTAGCGACACACGAGCAGTACTTC.

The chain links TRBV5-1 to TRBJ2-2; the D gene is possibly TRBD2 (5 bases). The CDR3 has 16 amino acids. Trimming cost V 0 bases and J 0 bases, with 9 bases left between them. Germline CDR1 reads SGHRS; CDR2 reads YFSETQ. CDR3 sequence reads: CASSLVGVTNTGELFF. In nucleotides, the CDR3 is TGCGCCAGCAGCTTGGTCGGGGTGACGAACACCGGGGAGCTGTTTTTT.

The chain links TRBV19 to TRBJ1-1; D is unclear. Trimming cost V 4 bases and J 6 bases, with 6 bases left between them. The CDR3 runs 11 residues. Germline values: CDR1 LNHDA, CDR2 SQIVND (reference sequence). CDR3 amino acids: CASSRTPEAFF. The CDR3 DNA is TGTGCCAGTAGTAGAACTCCTGAAGCTTTCTTT.

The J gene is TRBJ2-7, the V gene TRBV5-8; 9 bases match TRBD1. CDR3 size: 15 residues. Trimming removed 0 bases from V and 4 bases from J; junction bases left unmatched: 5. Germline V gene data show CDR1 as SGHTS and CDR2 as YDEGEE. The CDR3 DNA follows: TGTGCCAGCAGCTTGGCTGGGACAGGGAGTTACGAGCAGTACTTC. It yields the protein CASSLAGTGSYEQYF.

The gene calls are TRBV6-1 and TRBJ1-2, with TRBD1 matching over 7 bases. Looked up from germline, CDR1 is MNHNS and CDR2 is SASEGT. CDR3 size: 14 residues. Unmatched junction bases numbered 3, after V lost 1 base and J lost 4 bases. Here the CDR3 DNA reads TGTGCCAGCAGTGAAGGGACAGGAATCTATGGCTACACCTTC. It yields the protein CASSEGTGIYGYTF.